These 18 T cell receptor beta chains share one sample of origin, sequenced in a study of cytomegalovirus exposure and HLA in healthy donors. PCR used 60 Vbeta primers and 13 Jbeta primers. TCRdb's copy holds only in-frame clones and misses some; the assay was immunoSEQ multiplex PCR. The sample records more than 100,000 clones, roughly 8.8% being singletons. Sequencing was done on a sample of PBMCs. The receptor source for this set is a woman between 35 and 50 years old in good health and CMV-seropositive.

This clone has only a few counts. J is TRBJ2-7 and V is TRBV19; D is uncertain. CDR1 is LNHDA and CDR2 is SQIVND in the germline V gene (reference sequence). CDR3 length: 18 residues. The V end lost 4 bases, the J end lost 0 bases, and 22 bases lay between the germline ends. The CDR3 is CASSNFRGPFLSSYEQYF. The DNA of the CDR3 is TGTGCCAGTAGTAACTTCCGCGGCCCATTTTTAAGCTCCTACGAGCAGTACTTC.

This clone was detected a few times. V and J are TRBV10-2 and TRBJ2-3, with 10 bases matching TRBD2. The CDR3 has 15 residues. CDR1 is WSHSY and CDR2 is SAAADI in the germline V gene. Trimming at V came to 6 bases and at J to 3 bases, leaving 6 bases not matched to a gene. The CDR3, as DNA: TGCGCCAGCAGGGGGAGCGGGGGGGCAACAGATACGCAGTATTTT. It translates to CASRGSGGATDTQYF.

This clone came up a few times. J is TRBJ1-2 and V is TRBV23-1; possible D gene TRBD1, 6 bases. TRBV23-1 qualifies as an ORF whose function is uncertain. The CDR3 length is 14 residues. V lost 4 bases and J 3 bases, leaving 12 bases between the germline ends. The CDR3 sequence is CASSRDRWDYGYTF. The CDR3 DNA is TGCGCCAGCAGTCGCGACAGGTGGGACTATGGCTACACCTTC.

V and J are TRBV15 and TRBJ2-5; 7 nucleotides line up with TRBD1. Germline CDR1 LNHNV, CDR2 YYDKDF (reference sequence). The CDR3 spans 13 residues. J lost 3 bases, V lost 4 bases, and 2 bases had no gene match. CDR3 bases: TGTGCCACCAGCAAAGGGACAGAAGAGACCCAGTACTTC. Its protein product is CATSKGTEETQYF.

The CDR3 region is CASSPPREGHSNQPQHF. The CDR3 DNA reads TGTGCCAGCAGTCCCCCTCGGGAGGGGCATAGCAATCAGCCCCAGCATTTT. The chain employs TRBV28 and TRBJ1-5, with D tentatively TRBD1 (5 bases). Looked up from germline, CDR1 is MDHEN and CDR2 is SYDVKM. Trimming took off 5 bases at V and 0 bases at J, with 17 bases between the two ends. The CDR3 runs 17 residues. The full variable domain, completed using reference TRBV28 and TRBJ1-5, is DVKVTQSSRYLVKRTGEKVFLECVQDMDHENMFWYRQDPGLGLRLIYFSYDVKMKEKGDIPEGYSVSREKKERFSLILESASTNQTSMYLCASSPPREGHSNQPQHFGDGTRLSIL.

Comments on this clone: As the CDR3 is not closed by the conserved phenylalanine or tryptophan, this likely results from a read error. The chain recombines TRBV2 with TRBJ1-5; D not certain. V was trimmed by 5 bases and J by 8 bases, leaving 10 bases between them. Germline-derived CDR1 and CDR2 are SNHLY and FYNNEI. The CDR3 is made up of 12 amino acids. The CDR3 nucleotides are TGTGCCAGCAGTTCAGACGGGAAGCCCCAGCATGTT. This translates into CASSSDGKPQHV.

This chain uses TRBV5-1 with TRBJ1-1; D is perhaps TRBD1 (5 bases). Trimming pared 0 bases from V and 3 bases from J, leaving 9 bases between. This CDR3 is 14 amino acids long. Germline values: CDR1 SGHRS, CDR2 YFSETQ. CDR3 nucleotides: TGCGCCAGCAGCTTGGGACAGCAGGACACTGAAGCTTTCTTT. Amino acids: CASSLGQQDTEAFF.

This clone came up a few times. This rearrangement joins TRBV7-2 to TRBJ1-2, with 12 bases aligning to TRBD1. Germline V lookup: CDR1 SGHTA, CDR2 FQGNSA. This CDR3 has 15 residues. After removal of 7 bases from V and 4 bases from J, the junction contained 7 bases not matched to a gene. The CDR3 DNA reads TGTGCCAGCACCCCGGGACAGGGGGCGGGCTATGGCTACACCTTC. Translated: CASTPGQGAGYGYTF.

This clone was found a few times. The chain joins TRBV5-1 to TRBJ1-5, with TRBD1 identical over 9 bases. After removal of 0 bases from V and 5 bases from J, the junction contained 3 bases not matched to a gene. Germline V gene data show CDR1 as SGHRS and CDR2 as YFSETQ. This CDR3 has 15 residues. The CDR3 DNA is TGCGCCAGCAGCTTGGGACAGGGGGAGGATCAGCCCCAGCATTTT. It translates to CASSLGQGEDQPQHF.

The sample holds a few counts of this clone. The CDR3 region has the DNA TGTGCCAGCAGCCCAGGGACTAGCGGGGGGGCCCCCACAGATACGCAGTATTTT. Translated: CASSPGTSGGAPTDTQYF. The rearrangement links TRBV5-4 to TRBJ2-3; 16 bases align to TRBD2. CDR1 SGHNT and CDR2 YYREEE come from the germline V gene (reference sequence). The CDR3 covers 18 residues. J lost 2 bases, V lost 4 bases, and 7 bases had no gene match.

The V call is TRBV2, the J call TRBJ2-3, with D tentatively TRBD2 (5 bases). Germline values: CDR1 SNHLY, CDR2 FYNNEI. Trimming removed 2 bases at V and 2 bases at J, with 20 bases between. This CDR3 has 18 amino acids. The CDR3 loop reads CASSEKSAYGRDTDTQYF. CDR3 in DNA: TGTGCCAGCAGTGAAAAGTCGGCCTACGGTCGGGACACAGATACGCAGTATTTT.

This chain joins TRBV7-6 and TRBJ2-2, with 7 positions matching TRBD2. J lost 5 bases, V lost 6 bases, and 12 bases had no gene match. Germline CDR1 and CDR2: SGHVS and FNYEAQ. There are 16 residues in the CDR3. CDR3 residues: CASSLGGEGPTGELFF. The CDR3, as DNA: TGTGCCAGCAGTCTAGGTGGGGAGGGCCCTACCGGGGAGCTGTTTTTT. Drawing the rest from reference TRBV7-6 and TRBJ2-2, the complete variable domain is GAGVSQSPRYKVTKRGQDVALRCDPISGHVSLYWYRQALGQGPEFLTYFNYEAQQDKSGLPNDRFSAERPEGSISTLTIQRTEQRDSAMYRCASSLGGEGPTGELFFGEGSRLTVL.

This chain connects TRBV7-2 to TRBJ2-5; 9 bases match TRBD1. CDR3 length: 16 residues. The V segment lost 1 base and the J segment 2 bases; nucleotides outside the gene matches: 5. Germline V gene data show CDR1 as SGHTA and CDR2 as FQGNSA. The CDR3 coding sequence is TGTGCCAGCAGCTTAGGGGGACAGGGAAGGCAAGAGACCCAGTACTTC. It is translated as CASSLGGQGRQETQYF.

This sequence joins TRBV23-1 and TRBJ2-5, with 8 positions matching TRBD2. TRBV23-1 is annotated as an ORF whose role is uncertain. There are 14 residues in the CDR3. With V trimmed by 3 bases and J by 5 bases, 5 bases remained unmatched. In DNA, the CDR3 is TGCGCCAGCAGTCAGCCCGGCGGGGGGGAGACCCAGTACTTC. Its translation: CASSQPGGGETQYF.

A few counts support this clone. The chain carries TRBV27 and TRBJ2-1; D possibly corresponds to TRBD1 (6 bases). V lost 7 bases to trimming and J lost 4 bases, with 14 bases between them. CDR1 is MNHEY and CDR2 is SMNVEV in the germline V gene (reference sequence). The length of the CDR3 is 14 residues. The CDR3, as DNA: TGTGCCAGCAAGGGGACACCTCCTTACAATGAGCAGTTCTTC. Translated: CASKGTPPYNEQFF.

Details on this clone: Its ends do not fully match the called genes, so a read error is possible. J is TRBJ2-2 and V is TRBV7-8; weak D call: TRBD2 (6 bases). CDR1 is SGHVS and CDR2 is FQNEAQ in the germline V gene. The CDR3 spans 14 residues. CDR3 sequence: CASSFTGNTGGLFF. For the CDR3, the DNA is TGTGCCAGCAGCTTTACGGGGAACACCGGGGGGCTGTTTTTT.

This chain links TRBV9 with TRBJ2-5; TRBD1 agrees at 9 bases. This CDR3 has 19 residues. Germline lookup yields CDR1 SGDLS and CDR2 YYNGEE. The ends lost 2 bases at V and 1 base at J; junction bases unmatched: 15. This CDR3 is CASSVTTPGTGTPQETQYF. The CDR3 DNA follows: TGTGCCAGCAGCGTGACAACCCCCGGGACAGGGACGCCCCAAGAGACCCAGTACTTC.

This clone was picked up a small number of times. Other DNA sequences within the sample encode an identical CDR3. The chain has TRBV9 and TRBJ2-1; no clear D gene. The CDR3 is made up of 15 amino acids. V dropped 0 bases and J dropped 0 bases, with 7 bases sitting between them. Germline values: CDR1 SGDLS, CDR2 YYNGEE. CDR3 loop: CASSVGASSYNEQFF. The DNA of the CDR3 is TGTGCCAGCAGCGTAGGGGCGAGCTCCTACAATGAGCAGTTCTTC. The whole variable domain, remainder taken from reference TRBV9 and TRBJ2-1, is DSGVTQTPKHLITATGQRVTLRCSPRSGDLSVYWYQQSLDQGLQFLIQYYNGEERAKGNILERFSAQQFPDLHSELNLSSLELGDSALYFCASSVGASSYNEQFFGPGTRLTVL.